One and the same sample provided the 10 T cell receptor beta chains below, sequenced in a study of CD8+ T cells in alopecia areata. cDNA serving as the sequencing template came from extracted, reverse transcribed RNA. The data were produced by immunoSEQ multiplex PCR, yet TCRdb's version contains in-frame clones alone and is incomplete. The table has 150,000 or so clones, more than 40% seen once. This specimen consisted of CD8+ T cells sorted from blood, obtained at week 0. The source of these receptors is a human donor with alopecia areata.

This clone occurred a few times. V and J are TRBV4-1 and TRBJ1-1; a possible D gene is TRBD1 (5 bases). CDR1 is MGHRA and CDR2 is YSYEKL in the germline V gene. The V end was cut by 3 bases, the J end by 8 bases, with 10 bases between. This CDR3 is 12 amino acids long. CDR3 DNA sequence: TGCGCCAGCAGCCACGGCAGGGTAGAAGCTTTCTTT. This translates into CASSHGRVEAFF.

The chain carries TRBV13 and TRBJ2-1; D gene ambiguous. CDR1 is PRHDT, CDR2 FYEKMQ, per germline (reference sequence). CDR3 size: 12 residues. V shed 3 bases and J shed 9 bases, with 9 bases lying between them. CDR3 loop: CASSFFYREQFF. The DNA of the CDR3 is TGTGCCAGCAGCTTTTTTTATCGTGAGCAGTTCTTC.

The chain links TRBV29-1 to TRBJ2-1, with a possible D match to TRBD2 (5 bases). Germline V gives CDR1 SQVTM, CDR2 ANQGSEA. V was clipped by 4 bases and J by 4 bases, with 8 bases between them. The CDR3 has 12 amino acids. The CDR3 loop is CSVVGDYNEQFF. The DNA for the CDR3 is TGCAGCGTTGTGGGAGATTACAATGAGCAGTTCTTC.

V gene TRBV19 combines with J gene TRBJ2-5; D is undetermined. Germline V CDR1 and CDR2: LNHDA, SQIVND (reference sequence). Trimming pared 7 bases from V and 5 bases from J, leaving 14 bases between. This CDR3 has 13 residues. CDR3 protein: CASNPHLGETQYF. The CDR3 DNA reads TGTGCCAGTAACCCTCACCTCGGGGAGACCCAGTACTTC.

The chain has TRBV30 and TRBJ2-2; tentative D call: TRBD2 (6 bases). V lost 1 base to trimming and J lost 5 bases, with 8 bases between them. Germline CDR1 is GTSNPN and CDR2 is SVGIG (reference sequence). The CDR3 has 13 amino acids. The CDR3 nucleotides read TGTGCCTGGAGTGAAGGACTAACCGGGGAGCTGTTTTTT. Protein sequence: CAWSEGLTGELFF.

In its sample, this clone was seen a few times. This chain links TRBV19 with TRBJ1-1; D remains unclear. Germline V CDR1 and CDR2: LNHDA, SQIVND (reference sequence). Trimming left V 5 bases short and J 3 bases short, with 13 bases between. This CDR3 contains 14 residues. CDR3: CASSARISDTEAFF. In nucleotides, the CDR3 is TGTGCCAGTAGTGCCCGGATCTCGGACACTGAAGCTTTCTTT.

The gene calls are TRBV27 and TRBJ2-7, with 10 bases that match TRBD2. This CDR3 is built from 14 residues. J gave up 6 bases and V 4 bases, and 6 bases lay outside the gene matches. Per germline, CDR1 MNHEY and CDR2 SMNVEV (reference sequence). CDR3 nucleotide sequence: TGTGCCAGCAGTTATAGCGGGGGGCTTAGCGAGCAGTACTTC. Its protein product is CASSYSGGLSEQYF.

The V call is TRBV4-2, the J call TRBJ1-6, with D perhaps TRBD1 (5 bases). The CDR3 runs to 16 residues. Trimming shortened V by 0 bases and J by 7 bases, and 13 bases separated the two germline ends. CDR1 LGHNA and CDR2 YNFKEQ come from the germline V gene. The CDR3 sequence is CASSQDNRQGNSPLHF. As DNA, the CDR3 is TGTGCCAGCAGCCAAGATAATAGGCAGGGCAATTCACCCCTCCACTTT.

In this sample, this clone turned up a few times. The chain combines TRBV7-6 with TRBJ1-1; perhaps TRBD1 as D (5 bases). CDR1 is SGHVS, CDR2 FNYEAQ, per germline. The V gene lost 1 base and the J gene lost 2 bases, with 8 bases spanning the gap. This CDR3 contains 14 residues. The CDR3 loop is CASSLGGTNTEAFF. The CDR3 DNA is TGTGCCAGCAGCTTAGGAGGGACTAACACTGAAGCTTTCTTT.

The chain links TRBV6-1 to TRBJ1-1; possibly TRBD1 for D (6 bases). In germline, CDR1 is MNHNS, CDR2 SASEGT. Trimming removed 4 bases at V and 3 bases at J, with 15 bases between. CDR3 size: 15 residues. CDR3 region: CASSVGQGLDTEAFF. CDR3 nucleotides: TGTGCCAGCAGTGTCGGCCAGGGGTTGGACACTGAAGCTTTCTTT.